What follows are 30 T cell receptor beta chains derived from one specimen sequenced in a study of control samples from healthy donors and cancer patients. TCRdb keeps only in-frame clones here, not all; method: immunoSEQ multiplex PCR. This table holds 150,000 to 160,000 clones, 85% to 95% found once. Input material: blood. Receptors originate from a man aged 45 to 65 in good health.

This chain uses TRBV5-1 with TRBJ1-4; 7 bases fit TRBD1. The CDR3 spans 14 residues. The J segment lost 4 bases and the V segment lost 4 bases, leaving 4 bases of the junction unmatched. CDR1 and CDR2 (germline): SGHRS, YFSETQ. CDR3 coding DNA: TGCGCCAGCAGCATCACAGGGGATAATGAAAAACTGTTTTTT. Its protein is CASSITGDNEKLFF.

This clone was picked up a small number of times. The chain uses TRBV21-1 and TRBJ2-7; the table's D call of TRBD2 was not tested on the DNA. TRBV21-1 has pseudogene status. This CDR3 spans 18 amino acids. CDR3 loop: CASSKRGLAEILNYEQYF. The CDR3 nucleotides are TGTGCCAGCAGCAAAAGGGGACTAGCGGAAATATTAAACTACGAGCAGTACTTC.

The chain carries TRBV27 and TRBJ2-5; D might be TRBD1 (6 bases). Germline V gene lookup returns CDR1 MNHEY and CDR2 SMNVEV (reference sequence). V lost 8 bases, J lost 3 bases, and 10 bases lay in between. The CDR3 consists of 12 residues. CDR3 region: CASGNREETQYF. As DNA, the CDR3 is TGTGCCAGCGGAAACAGGGAAGAGACCCAGTACTTC.

This clone has a single count. V usage is TRBV30 and J usage is TRBJ1-1, with 7 bases lining up with TRBD1. The CDR3 runs to 13 residues. Germline CDR1 is GTSNPN and CDR2 is SVGIG (reference sequence). Unmatched junction bases numbered 2, after V lost 4 bases and J lost 0 bases. The DNA of the CDR3 is TGTGCCTGGATAGACAGGGTGAACACTGAAGCTTTCTTT. Encoded protein: CAWIDRVNTEAFF.

The chain uses TRBV7-2 and TRBJ1-5; D is unresolved. With 4 bases removed from V and 4 bases from J, the gap between germline ends came to 8 bases. CDR1 and CDR2 (germline): SGHTA, FQGNSA. The CDR3 sequence is 13 residues long. CDR3 protein: CASSYQRNQPQHF. The CDR3 nucleotides read TGTGCCAGCAGCTACCAAAGGAATCAGCCCCAGCATTTT.

The rearrangement uses TRBV4-2 and TRBJ2-1; the D gene could be TRBD1 or TRBD2 (5 bases each). Deletions cut 0 bases from V and 4 bases from J, with 19 bases between. This CDR3 comprises 18 residues. Looked up from germline, CDR1 is LGHNA and CDR2 is YNFKEQ. The CDR3: CASSQDEDRDPLYNEQFF. The CDR3 bases are TGTGCCAGCAGCCAAGATGAAGATCGGGACCCCCTTTACAATGAGCAGTTCTTC.

This clone has a handful of counts. The rearrangement uses TRBV14 and TRBJ2-7; 8 nucleotides line up with TRBD1. The length of the CDR3 is 14 residues. Germline CDR1 SGHDN, CDR2 FVKESK. V gave up 4 bases and J gave up 2 bases; unmatched junction bases: 4. CDR3 sequence reads: CASSLRTGTYEQYF. The DNA for the CDR3 is TGTGCCAGCAGCCTCCGGACAGGGACCTACGAGCAGTACTTC.

The J gene is TRBJ1-4, the V gene TRBV3-1 (or the pseudogene TRBV3-2); possibly TRBD1 for D (6 bases). The CDR3 sequence is 15 residues long. Germline-derived CDR1 and CDR2 are LGHDT and YNNKEL (reference sequence). The germline V and J ends were trimmed by 4 bases and 4 bases, with 13 bases remaining between them. CDR3: CASSLDSSSNEKLFF. In DNA, the CDR3 is TGTGCCAGCAGCCTGGACAGCTCAAGTAATGAAAAACTGTTTTTT.

The chain employs TRBV3-1 (or the pseudogene TRBV3-2) and TRBJ2-7; maybe TRBD2 (5 bases). Germline V gene data show CDR1 as LGHDT and CDR2 as YNNKEL (reference sequence). CDR3 length: 13 residues. V was shortened by 2 bases and J by 2 bases, with 7 bases between the two germline ends. DNA of the CDR3: TGTGCCAGCAGCCAACCGGGAACCTACGAGCAGTACTTC. Its protein is CASSQPGTYEQYF.

V gene TRBV5-5 combines with J gene TRBJ2-7; TRBD2 aligns across 11 bases. V trimming: 1 base; J trimming: 4 bases; junction bases outside the gene matches: 1. CDR1 and CDR2 (germline): SGHKS, YYEKEE (reference sequence). This CDR3 has 14 residues. In DNA form, the CDR3 reads TGTGCCAGCAGCTTGACTAGCGGGAGTTACGAGCAGTACTTC. It codes for CASSLTSGSYEQYF.

This clone showed up just once. The CDR3 DNA reads TGTGCCAGCAGTTACTTGGCTAGCACAGATACGCAGTATTTT. Translation: CASSYLASTDTQYF. The chain combines TRBV6-6 with TRBJ2-3; D gene ambiguous. The CDR3 covers 14 residues. Per germline, CDR1 MNHNY and CDR2 SVGAGI (reference sequence). Between the trimmed V and J ends, which lost 1 base and 0 bases, there was a span of 5 bases.

The CDR3 spells CASSLNWRERFKNIQYF. Here the CDR3 DNA reads TGTGCCAGCAGCTTAAATTGGAGGGAGCGGTTCAAAAACATTCAGTACTTC. The J gene is TRBJ2-4, the V gene TRBV11-2, with a possible D match to TRBD2 (6 bases). Germline V gives CDR1 SGHAT, CDR2 FQNNGV. Trimming removed 2 bases from V and 3 bases from J, with 17 bases in between. This CDR3 contains 17 residues. The full variable domain, its missing parts supplied by reference TRBV11-2 and TRBJ2-4, is EAGVAQSPRYKIIEKRQSVAFWCNPISGHATLYWYQQILGQGPKLLIQFQNNGVVDDSQLPKDRFSAERLKGVDSTLKIQPAKLEDSAVYLCASSLNWRERFKNIQYFGAGTRLSVL.

CDR3 nucleotides: TGTGCCAGCAGTTTAGGCAAAAACATTCAGTACTTC. This sequence encodes CASSLGKNIQYF. The rearrangement links TRBV6-5 to TRBJ2-4; D remains ambiguous. The germline V gene encodes CDR1 MNHEY and CDR2 SVGAGI. With 4 bases removed from V and 3 bases from J, the gap between germline ends came to 4 bases. The CDR3 spans 12 residues.

This chain connects TRBV6-1 to TRBJ1-2; a possible D gene is TRBD1 (5 bases). Trimming removed 3 bases at V and 3 bases at J, with 8 bases between. Germline-derived CDR1 and CDR2 are MNHNS and SASEGT. This CDR3 is built from 13 residues. The CDR3 sequence is CASSDRVDYGYTF. The CDR3, as DNA: TGTGCCAGCAGTGACAGGGTGGACTATGGCTACACCTTC.

The chain employs TRBV16 and TRBJ1-2; D might be TRBD1 (5 bases). This CDR3 has 15 amino acids. V was pared by 3 bases and J by 4 bases, with 15 bases between. CDR1 KGHSY and CDR2 FQNENV come from the germline V gene. The chain's CDR3 is CASSQQRQFLYGYTF. CDR3 DNA: TGTGCCAGCAGCCAGCAAAGACAGTTCCTCTATGGCTACACCTTC.

V is TRBV28 and J is TRBJ1-5; D ambiguous. Germline values: CDR1 MDHEN, CDR2 SYDVKM. The CDR3 is 13 amino acids. V was shortened by 11 bases and J by 5 bases, with 16 bases between the two germline ends. The CDR3 loop reads CASSARFDQPQHF. For the CDR3, the DNA is TGTGCCTCTTCCGCCAGGTTCGATCAGCCCCAGCATTTT.

V gene TRBV28 combines with J gene TRBJ1-2; TRBD1 matches 8 bases. Trimming at V came to 2 bases and at J to 2 bases, leaving 1 base not matched to a gene. This CDR3 contains 14 residues. Germline CDR1 MDHEN, CDR2 SYDVKM. The CDR3 DNA follows: TGTGCCAGCAGTTTAGGACAGGGAAACTATGGCTACACCTTC. This sequence encodes CASSLGQGNYGYTF.

J is TRBJ1-1 and V is TRBV5-1; D is unresolved. Germline V gene lookup returns CDR1 SGHRS and CDR2 YFSETQ. The CDR3 runs 16 residues. Trimming removed 0 bases from V and 1 base from J, with 13 bases in between. CDR3 loop: CASSLAIIRGNTEAFF. The DNA for the CDR3 is TGCGCCAGCAGCTTGGCCATAATTCGAGGGAACACTGAAGCTTTCTTT.

The chain couples TRBV5-1 to TRBJ2-3; 9 bases map to TRBD1. Germline V gene data show CDR1 as SGHRS and CDR2 as YFSETQ. This CDR3 region has 15 residues. With V trimmed by 0 bases and J by 6 bases, 5 bases remained unmatched. The CDR3 nucleotides are TGCGCCAGCAGCTTGGCGGGACAGGGTGTTGATACGCAGTATTTT. Translating gives CASSLAGQGVDTQYF.

The rearrangement links TRBV5-4 to TRBJ2-3; no clear D. The V and J ends lost 3 bases and 0 bases respectively, with 11 bases between them. CDR1 and CDR2 from the germline V gene are SGHNT and YYREEE (reference sequence). CDR3 length: 15 amino acids. The CDR3 DNA follows: TGTGCCAGCAGCTCCCTCGCCATTAGCACAGATACGCAGTATTTT. Amino acids: CASSSLAISTDTQYF.

V is TRBV25-1 and J is TRBJ2-7; D may correspond to TRBD1 or TRBD2 (5 bases each). CDR1 MGHDK and CDR2 SYGVNS come from the germline V gene. CDR3 length: 15 amino acids. Trimming pared 5 bases from V and 2 bases from J, leaving 16 bases between. For the CDR3, the DNA is TGTGCCAGCAGTTCCGAGACGGGGCCTCCCTACGAGCAGTACTTC. This encodes CASSSETGPPYEQYF.

This clone was recorded once. The chain employs TRBV15 and TRBJ2-2; no reliable D call. The CDR3 totals 13 residues. With 0 bases removed from V and 6 bases from J, the gap between germline ends came to 5 bases. Germline V CDR1 and CDR2: LNHNV, YYDKDF (reference sequence). This CDR3 is CATSRDYSGELFF. CDR3 DNA: TGTGCCACCAGCAGAGATTACTCCGGGGAGCTGTTTTTT.

This sequence joins TRBV20-1 and TRBJ2-7, with D possibly called TRBD1 or TRBD2 (5 bases each). CDR3 length equals 11 residues. The germline V and J ends were trimmed by 3 bases and 5 bases, with 8 bases remaining between them. Germline values: CDR1 DFQATT, CDR2 SNEGSKA (reference sequence). CDR3 protein: CSARGVDEQYF. The CDR3 nucleotides read TGCAGTGCTAGGGGGGTTGACGAGCAGTACTTC.

The rearrangement uses TRBV5-1 and TRBJ2-3, with 7 bases fitting TRBD1. Germline CDR1 SGHRS, CDR2 YFSETQ. The CDR3 sequence is 13 residues long. V trimming: 4 bases; J trimming: 4 bases; junction bases outside the gene matches: 3. The CDR3 here is CASSDRVSDTQYF. The CDR3, as DNA: TGCGCCAGCAGCGACAGGGTTTCAGATACGCAGTATTTT. Using reference TRBV5-1 and TRBJ2-3 for the parts outside the CDR3, the full variable domain is KAGVTQTPRYLIKTRGQQVTLSCSPISGHRSVSWYQQTPGQGLQFLFEYFSETQRNKGNFPGRFSGRQFSNSRSEMNVSTLELGDSALYLCASSDRVSDTQYFGPGTRLTVL.

The chain has TRBV7-9 and TRBJ1-5; no clear D gene. The CDR3 spans 14 residues. V was clipped by 1 base and J by 1 base, with 5 bases between them. Looked up from germline, CDR1 is SEHNR and CDR2 is FQNEAQ (reference sequence). The CDR3 region is CASSLGTSNQPQHF. DNA for the CDR3: TGTGCCAGCAGCTTAGGGACCAGCAATCAGCCCCAGCATTTT.

CDR3: CASSQVWSGGRSQETQYF. DNA for the CDR3: TGTGCCAGCAGCCAAGTCTGGTCGGGAGGCAGATCCCAAGAGACCCAGTACTTC. The rearrangement uses TRBV3-1 (or the pseudogene TRBV3-2) and TRBJ2-5; 7 positions match TRBD2. In germline, CDR1 is LGHDT, CDR2 YNNKEL (reference sequence). The CDR3 has 18 residues. V gave up 1 base and J gave up 1 base; unmatched junction bases: 12.

The rearrangement links TRBV18 to TRBJ2-1, with 10 bases that match TRBD2. CDR3 length: 16 amino acids. Per germline, CDR1 KGHSH and CDR2 LQKENI. The V and J ends lost 5 bases and 0 bases, in that order; junction bases with no gene match: 4. The CDR3 region is CASSSRTSGSYNEQFF. The CDR3, as DNA: TGTGCCAGCTCATCCCGGACTAGCGGCTCCTACAATGAGCAGTTCTTC.

V is TRBV24-1 and J is TRBJ1-1; TRBD1 aligns across 7 bases. The CDR3 spans 13 residues. V shed 4 bases, J shed 11 bases, and the junction held 9 bases outside the gene matches. Germline assignment: CDR1 KGHDR and CDR2 SFDVKD. This CDR3 is CATSDLTGSEAFF. The CDR3 DNA follows: TGTGCCACCAGTGACTTGACAGGGAGTGAGGCTTTCTTT.

V usage is TRBV7-2 and J usage is TRBJ1-5; TRBD1 might be the D (5 bases). This CDR3 spans 14 amino acids. Germline loops: CDR1 SGHTA, CDR2 FQGNSA. Between the trimmed V and J ends, which lost 5 bases and 3 bases, there was a span of 11 bases. The CDR3 DNA follows: TGTGCCAGCAGCCTTGGGACCTACAATCAGCCCCAGCATTTT. Its protein product is CASSLGTYNQPQHF.

This chain uses TRBV7-3 with TRBJ2-1; the match to TRBD2 covers 7 bases. The CDR3 runs to 16 residues. The germline CDR1 and CDR2 sequences are SGHTA and FQGTGA. Trimming cost V 3 bases and J 3 bases; bases outside gene matches: 8. The CDR3 DNA is TGTGCCAGCAGCTTCGGGCCTAGCGGAATCTACAATGAGCAGTTCTTC. Protein: CASSFGPSGIYNEQFF.